The 26 T cell receptor beta chains below were found in one sample sequenced in a study of T cell responses to AZD1222 COVID-19 vaccine (dated by TCRdb to about 2021). The time point label of this sample denotes: baseline before first vaccination. Libraries were made using the immunoSEQ multiplex PCR assay. TCRdb provides this immuneACCESS table in a form limited to in-frame rearrangements. Some clones are lacking; in checked studies, under half of them reflect an unresolved V gene, and why the rest are absent is not known. For this sample there are 95,000 to 100,000 clones; more than 75% appear just once. About 15% of the sample is taken by the ten largest. The specimen was peripheral blood, collected on day 0 of AZD1222 vaccination. Source of these receptors: an adult in good health.

With respect to this clone: With a much larger clone just one base away, this may be a read error. The same CDR3 also results from other DNA sequences found in this sample. The rearrangement links TRBV5-1 to TRBJ2-5; D unclear. In germline, CDR1 is SGHRS, CDR2 YFSETQ. Trimming took 0 bases from V and 3 from J, leaving 0 bases between them. The CDR3 loop spans 11 amino acids. The CDR3 sequence is CASSLEETQYF. DNA of the CDR3: TGCGCCAGCAGCTTGGAAGAGACCCAGTACTTC.

The chain is built from TRBV5-1 and TRBJ2-1, with D hard to call. The germline CDR1 and CDR2 sequences are SGHRS and YFSETQ. This CDR3 region has 15 residues. V was clipped by 6 bases and J by 8 bases, with 21 bases between them. The CDR3 DNA reads TGCGCCAGCAACCCCGGATCCCTGACGGGCGATGAGCAGTTCTTC. Amino acids: CASNPGSLTGDEQFF. The complete variable domain, with remaining parts taken from reference TRBV5-1 and TRBJ2-1, reads KAGVTQTPRYLIKTRGQQVTLSCSPISGHRSVSWYQQTPGQGLQFLFEYFSETQRNKGNFPGRFSGRQFSNSRSEMNVSTLELGDSALYLCASNPGSLTGDEQFFGPGTRLTVL.

This clone was recorded only once. The chain carries TRBV19 and TRBJ2-1; the match to TRBD2 covers 7 bases. Germline V gene data show CDR1 as LNHDA and CDR2 as SQIVND (reference sequence). V dropped 6 bases and J dropped 15; count of bases not matched to a gene: 11. There are 12 residues in the CDR3. CDR3 in amino acids: CASSPVASGPFF. The CDR3 nucleotides are TGTGCCAGTAGCCCTGTCGCTAGCGGCCCGTTCTTC.

The rearrangement uses TRBV20-1 and TRBJ2-7, with a weak D call TRBD2 (5 bases). V lost 3 bases to trimming and J lost 3 bases, with 15 bases between them. Germline V gene lookup returns CDR1 DFQATT and CDR2 SNEGSKA (reference sequence). The CDR3 runs to 14 residues. The CDR3 spells CSASSGGPHYEQYF. The CDR3 coding sequence is TGCAGTGCTAGTTCTGGAGGTCCCCACTACGAGCAGTACTTC.

For the CDR3, the DNA is TGTGCCAGCAGCGGACTAGCGGGAGGGCCTCTTATGTCAGAGACCCAGTACTTC. Translation: CASSGLAGGPLMSETQYF. This rearrangement joins TRBV7-9 to TRBJ2-5, with TRBD2 matching 15 bases. This CDR3 spans 18 amino acids. With 5 bases clipped from V and 4 bases from J, the junction kept 11 bases outside the gene matches. The germline V gene has CDR1 SEHNR and CDR2 FQNEAQ (reference sequence).

The chain links TRBV11-2 to TRBJ2-5, with D perhaps being TRBD1 or TRBD2 (5 bases each). V lost 1 base and J lost 5, with 11 bases in between. CDR1 SGHAT and CDR2 FQNNGV come from the germline V gene. The CDR3 loop spans 14 amino acids. As DNA, the CDR3 is TGTGCCAGCAGCTTAGGGGGGACGCGGGAGACCCAGTACTTC. Translating it yields CASSLGGTRETQYF.

The gene calls are TRBV10-3 and TRBJ1-2; 8 bases align to TRBD1. The CDR3 is made up of 13 amino acids. CDR1 and CDR2 from the germline V gene are ENHRY and SYGVKD. The V segment lost 2 bases and the J segment 5 bases; nucleotides outside the gene matches: 1. CDR3 DNA: TGTGCCATCAGTGAGGACAGGGGATATGGCTACACCTTC. Translation: CAISEDRGYGYTF.

The chain is built from TRBV19 and TRBJ1-5; D remains unclear. The CDR3 has 15 amino acids. CDR1 LNHDA and CDR2 SQIVND come from the germline V gene (reference sequence). V lost 0 bases and J 6 bases, leaving 12 bases between the germline ends. CDR3 amino acids: CASSIDLLGSQPQHF. In DNA, the CDR3 is TGTGCCAGTAGTATAGACCTTCTTGGGAGTCAGCCCCAGCATTTT. Complete variable domain (other parts from reference TRBV19 and TRBJ1-5): DGGITQSPKYLFRKEGQNVTLSCEQNLNHDAMYWYRQDPGQGLRLIYYSQIVNDFQKGDIAEGYSVSREKKESFPLTVTSAQKNPTAFYLCASSIDLLGSQPQHFGDGTRLSIL.

This chain joins TRBV7-2 and TRBJ2-3, with 7 bases identical to TRBD1. Losses at the gene ends were 4 bases for V and 2 bases for J; bases not matched to a gene: 18. From germline, CDR1 is SGHTA and CDR2 FQGNSA. This CDR3 spans 19 amino acids. In DNA form, the CDR3 reads TGTGCCAGCAGCTGGCCCCTTCCGAGGTTAGGGGGCGTCACAGATACGCAGTATTTT. The encoded protein is CASSWPLPRLGGVTDTQYF.

The chain uses TRBV30 and TRBJ2-7; possible D gene TRBD2, 5 bases. CDR1 is GTSNPN, CDR2 SVGIG, per germline (reference sequence). The CDR3 sequence is 13 residues long. V lost 2 bases and J lost 1, with 9 bases in between. The CDR3 bases are TGTGCCTGGAGTTACGGCGGGTCCTACGAGCAGTACTTC. Translation gives CAWSYGGSYEQYF.

This chain connects TRBV9 to TRBJ2-7; 12 bases match TRBD1. Trimming at V came to 3 bases and at J to 6 bases, leaving 4 bases not matched to a gene. Per the germline V gene, CDR1 is SGDLS and CDR2 is YYNGEE. The CDR3 has 14 amino acids. CDR3 sequence reads: CASSAGQGAAEQYF. The CDR3 region has the DNA TGTGCCAGCAGCGCGGGACAGGGGGCGGCCGAGCAGTACTTC. Complete variable domain (other parts from reference TRBV9 and TRBJ2-7): DSGVTQTPKHLITATGQRVTLRCSPRSGDLSVYWYQQSLDQGLQFLIQYYNGEERAKGNILERFSAQQFPDLHSELNLSSLELGDSALYFCASSAGQGAAEQYFGPGTRLTVT.

The rearrangement joins TRBV6-4 to TRBJ1-1; TRBD1 agrees at 9 bases. With V trimmed by 6 bases and J by 6 bases, 8 bases remained unmatched. CDR1 and CDR2 from the germline V gene are MRHNA and SNTAGT. The CDR3 is 14 amino acids. This CDR3 reads CASSSNTGGSEAFF. CDR3 DNA sequence: TGTGCCAGCAGCTCAAATACAGGGGGCTCTGAAGCTTTCTTT.

V gene TRBV7-8 combines with J gene TRBJ2-1; perhaps TRBD1 as D (5 bases). The CDR3 is 15 amino acids. Trimming shortened V by 5 bases and J by 6 bases, and 17 bases separated the two germline ends. From germline, CDR1 is SGHVS and CDR2 FQNEAQ. The CDR3 protein is CASSPRGLRGNEQFF. The CDR3 DNA is TGTGCCAGCAGCCCTAGAGGTCTTAGGGGCAATGAGCAGTTCTTC.

The chain couples TRBV7-8 to TRBJ2-5, with D possibly being TRBD1 (6 bases). Trimming removed 5 bases at V and 2 bases at J, with 15 bases between. The germline V gene has CDR1 SGHVS and CDR2 FQNEAQ. CDR3 size: 15 residues. CDR3: CASSLRTQGQETQYF. The CDR3 DNA reads as TGTGCCAGCAGCCTCCGGACCCAGGGGCAAGAGACCCAGTACTTC.

The rearrangement links TRBV28 to TRBJ2-7; D gene ambiguous. The CDR3 totals 16 residues. With 6 bases removed from V and 0 bases from J, the gap between germline ends came to 18 bases. The germline gives CDR1 MDHEN, CDR2 SYDVKM. The CDR3 sequence is CASSPMSLLSSYEQYF. The CDR3 coding sequence is TGTGCCAGCAGCCCAATGTCACTCCTGAGCTCCTACGAGCAGTACTTC.

The chain recombines TRBV29-1 with TRBJ2-3, with D uncertain. CDR3 length: 12 amino acids. Deletions cut 6 bases from V and 3 bases from J, with 10 bases between. CDR1 is SQVTM and CDR2 is ANQGSEA in the germline V gene. The CDR3 sequence is CSVDGLTDTQYF. CDR3 DNA: TGCAGCGTCGACGGGTTGACAGATACGCAGTATTTT.

This chain joins TRBV28 and TRBJ1-4; a possible D gene is TRBD1 (5 bases). This CDR3 is built from 13 residues. Trimming removed 7 bases from V and 2 bases from J, with 8 bases in between. Germline values: CDR1 MDHEN, CDR2 SYDVKM. In nucleotides, the CDR3 is TGTGCCAGCAACAGACAGACTAATGAAAAACTGTTTTTT. The encoded protein is CASNRQTNEKLFF.

The J gene is TRBJ2-5, the V gene TRBV27; no clear D. This CDR3 has 14 amino acids. Trimming shortened V by 6 bases and J by 4 bases, and 15 bases separated the two germline ends. CDR1 and CDR2 from the germline V gene are MNHEY and SMNVEV (reference sequence). The CDR3 nucleotides are TGTGCCAGCAGGGCAGCTCTAGGTGGAGAGACCCAGTACTTC. Protein: CASRAALGGETQYF.

There are a few counts of this clone. The chain employs TRBV4-1 and TRBJ1-1, with no clear D. V gave up 2 bases and J gave up 5 bases, with 24 bases separating them. The CDR3 is made up of 18 amino acids. In germline, CDR1 is MGHRA, CDR2 YSYEKL. CDR3 loop: CASSQQNFLGGLDTEAFF. The CDR3 region has the DNA TGCGCCAGCAGCCAACAAAACTTTTTGGGCGGGTTGGATACTGAAGCTTTCTTT.

Only a few counts were recorded for this clone. This chain uses TRBV7-3 with TRBJ2-7; 8 bases fit TRBD2. The CDR3 spans 14 residues. Trimming took 5 bases from V and 2 from J; bases not matched to a gene: 5. Looked up from germline, CDR1 is SGHTA and CDR2 is FQGTGA. CDR3 in amino acids: CASSPPGGTYEQYF. CDR3 nucleotide sequence: TGTGCCAGCAGCCCCCCGGGGGGGACCTACGAGCAGTACTTC.

This chain uses TRBV20-1 with TRBJ2-7; D possibly corresponds to TRBD1 (6 bases). The CDR3 totals 15 residues. Trimming stripped 3 bases from V and 2 bases from J, with 17 bases between. Germline V CDR1 and CDR2: DFQATT, SNEGSKA (reference sequence). CDR3 amino acids: CSASGVSRGTYEQYF. DNA of the CDR3: TGCAGTGCTAGTGGTGTGTCAAGGGGGACCTACGAGCAGTACTTC.

The J gene is TRBJ1-6, the V gene TRBV18; 8 nucleotides match TRBD1. This CDR3 contains 15 residues. The trim removed 4 bases at V and 4 bases at J, leaving 3 bases unmatched. Per germline, CDR1 KGHSH and CDR2 LQKENI. CDR3 loop: CASSQGQVYNSPLHF. In DNA form, the CDR3 reads TGTGCCAGCTCACAGGGACAGGTTTATAATTCACCCCTCCACTTT.

The chain carries TRBV30 and TRBJ2-2; 7 bases map to TRBD2. CDR3 length: 16 residues. The germline V gene has CDR1 GTSNPN and CDR2 SVGIG (reference sequence). V was pared by 0 bases and J by 2 bases, with 6 bases of the junction left unmatched. DNA for the CDR3: TGTGCCTGGAGTGTATTGCGGGAGATTAACACCGGGGAGCTGTTTTTT. It codes for CAWSVLREINTGELFF.

The chain carries TRBV19 and TRBJ2-1, with D possibly being TRBD2 (5 bases). CDR1 is LNHDA and CDR2 is SQIVND in the germline V gene (reference sequence). Trimming left V 3 bases short and J 2 bases short, with 8 bases between. The CDR3 length is 14 residues. The chain's CDR3 is CASSIRGPYNEQFF. In DNA form, the CDR3 reads TGTGCCAGTAGTATCAGAGGGCCCTACAATGAGCAGTTCTTC. Complete variable domain (other parts from reference TRBV19 and TRBJ2-1): DGGITQSPKYLFRKEGQNVTLSCEQNLNHDAMYWYRQDPGQGLRLIYYSQIVNDFQKGDIAEGYSVSREKKESFPLTVTSAQKNPTAFYLCASSIRGPYNEQFFGPGTRLTVL.

J is TRBJ1-1 and V is TRBV2; D is uncertain. V was clipped by 7 bases and J by 4 bases, with 13 bases between them. Germline CDR1 and CDR2: SNHLY and FYNNEI. The CDR3 spans 13 residues. The CDR3 DNA sequence: TGTGCCAGCACCGAGGGAGGGAGCACTGAAGCTTTCTTT. Translation gives CASTEGGSTEAFF.

This clone was seen only a few times. The chain links TRBV10-3 to TRBJ1-1; tentative D call: TRBD1 (5 bases). The CDR3 is 15 residues long. V lost 3 bases and J lost 5, with 16 bases in between. Germline CDR1 and CDR2: ENHRY and SYGVKD. In DNA form, the CDR3 reads TGTGCCATCAGTGACCCCTCGGGGGGTAGGACTGAAGCTTTCTTT. Translated: CAISDPSGGRTEAFF.